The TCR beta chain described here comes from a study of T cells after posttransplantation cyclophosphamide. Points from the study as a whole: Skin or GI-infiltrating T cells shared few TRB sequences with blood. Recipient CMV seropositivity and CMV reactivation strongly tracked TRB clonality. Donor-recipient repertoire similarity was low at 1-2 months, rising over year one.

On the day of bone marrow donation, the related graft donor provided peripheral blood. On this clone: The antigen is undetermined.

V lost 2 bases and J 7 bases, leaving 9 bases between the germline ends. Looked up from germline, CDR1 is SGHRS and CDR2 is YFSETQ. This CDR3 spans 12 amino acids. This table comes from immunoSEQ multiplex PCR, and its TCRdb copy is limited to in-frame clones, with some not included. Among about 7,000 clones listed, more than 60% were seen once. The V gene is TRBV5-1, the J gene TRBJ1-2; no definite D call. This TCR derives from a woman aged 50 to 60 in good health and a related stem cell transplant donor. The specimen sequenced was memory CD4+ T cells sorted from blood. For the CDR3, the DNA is TGCGCCAGCAGCTTCGCAGTTGGTGGCTACACCTTC. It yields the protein CASSFAVGGYTF.